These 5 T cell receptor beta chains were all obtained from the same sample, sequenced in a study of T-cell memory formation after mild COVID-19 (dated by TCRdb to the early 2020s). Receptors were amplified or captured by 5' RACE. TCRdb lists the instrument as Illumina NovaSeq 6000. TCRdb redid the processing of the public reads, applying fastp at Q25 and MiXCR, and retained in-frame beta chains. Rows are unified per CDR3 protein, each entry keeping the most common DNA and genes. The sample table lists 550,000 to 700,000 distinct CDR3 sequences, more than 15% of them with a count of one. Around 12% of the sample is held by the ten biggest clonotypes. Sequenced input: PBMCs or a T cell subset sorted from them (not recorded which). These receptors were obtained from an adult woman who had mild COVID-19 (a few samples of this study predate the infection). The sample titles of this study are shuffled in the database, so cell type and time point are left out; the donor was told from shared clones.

CDR3 protein: CASSVRDRGPQETQYF. CDR3 DNA: TGTGCCAGCAGCGTCCGGGACAGGGGCCCCCAAGAGACCCAGTACTTC. V usage is TRBV9 and J usage is TRBJ2-5; 10 bases map to TRBD1. The CDR3 is 16 amino acids. CDR1 SGDLS and CDR2 YYNGEE come from the germline V gene. The V segment lost 2 bases and the J segment 1 base; nucleotides outside the gene matches: 5.

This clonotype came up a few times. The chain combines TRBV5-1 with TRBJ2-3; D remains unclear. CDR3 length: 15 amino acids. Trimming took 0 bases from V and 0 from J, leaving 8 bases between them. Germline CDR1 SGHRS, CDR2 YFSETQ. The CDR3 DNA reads TGCGCCAGCAGCTTGGACTATCGAAGCACAGATACGCAGTATTTT. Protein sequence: CASSLDYRSTDTQYF.

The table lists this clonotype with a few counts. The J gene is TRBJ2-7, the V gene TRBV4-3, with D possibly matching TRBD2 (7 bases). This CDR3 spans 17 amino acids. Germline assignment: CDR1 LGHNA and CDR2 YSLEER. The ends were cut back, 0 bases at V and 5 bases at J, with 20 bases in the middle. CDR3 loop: CASSQDGLGGARHEQYF. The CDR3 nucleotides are TGCGCCAGCAGCCAAGATGGACTGGGGGGGGCCCGCCACGAGCAGTACTTC.

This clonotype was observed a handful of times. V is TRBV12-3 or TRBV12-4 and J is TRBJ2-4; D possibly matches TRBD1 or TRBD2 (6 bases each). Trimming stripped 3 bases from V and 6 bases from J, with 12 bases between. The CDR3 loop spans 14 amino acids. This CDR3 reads CASSLGGRRNIQYF. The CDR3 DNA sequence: TGTGCCAGCAGTTTGGGGGGCCGGAGAAACATTCAGTACTTC.

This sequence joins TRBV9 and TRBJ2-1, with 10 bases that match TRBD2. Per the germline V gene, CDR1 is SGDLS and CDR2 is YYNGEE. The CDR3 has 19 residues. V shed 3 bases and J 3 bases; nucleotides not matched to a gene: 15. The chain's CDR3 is CASSARFGLAGDYYNEQFF. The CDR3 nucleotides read TGTGCCAGCAGCGCGCGATTCGGGCTAGCGGGAGACTACTACAATGAGCAGTTCTTC.